Following are 2 T cell receptor beta chains from one sample sequenced in a study of cytomegalovirus exposure and HLA in healthy donors. This PCR relied on a set of 60 Vbeta primers and 13 Jbeta primers. Sequencing used immunoSEQ multiplex PCR; TCRdb keeps in-frame clones, though not all of them. The table includes around 160,000 clones, around 78% detected once. Material: PBMCs. The receptor source for this set is a woman between 40 and 55 years old in good health and CMV-seronegative.

A note on this clone: At one of its ends the junction is not consistent with the germline gene, which may arise from a read error. This chain uses TRBV2 with TRBJ2-5; D is possibly TRBD1 (5 bases). Per germline, CDR1 SNHLY and CDR2 FYNNEI. The CDR3 covers 12 residues. CDR3 in DNA: TGTGCCAGCAGGTTGGGGCAAGCGACCCAGTACTTC. Translating gives CASRLGQATQYF.

The chain has TRBV19 and TRBJ2-7; D is ambiguous. From germline, CDR1 is LNHDA and CDR2 SQIVND (reference sequence). With 9 bases removed from V and 0 bases from J, the gap between germline ends came to 18 bases. The CDR3 length is 15 residues. The DNA of the CDR3 is TGTGCCAGCTCACAGTCCCTGACAAGCTCCTACGAGCAGTACTTC. Translating it yields CASSQSLTSSYEQYF. Full variable domain (outside the CDR3, taken from reference TRBV19 and TRBJ2-7): DGGITQSPKYLFRKEGQNVTLSCEQNLNHDAMYWYRQDPGQGLRLIYYSQIVNDFQKGDIAEGYSVSREKKESFPLTVTSAQKNPTAFYLCASSQSLTSSYEQYFGPGTRLTVT.